These 17 T cell receptor beta chains share one sample of origin, sequenced in a study of blood T cell dynamics during melanoma immunotherapy. Sample time point: pre-treatment baseline. Produced via immunoSEQ multiplex PCR; TCRdb's table is partial and in-frame only. The data hold some 15,000 clones, with 80% to 95% observed a single time. The sequencing used blood, collected from a patient treated with checkpoint blockade. Source of these receptors: a human donor with melanoma.

The V and J genes are TRBV29-1 and TRBJ1-1; D may be TRBD1 (6 bases). The CDR3 loop spans 12 amino acids. Germline V gene lookup returns CDR1 SQVTM and CDR2 ANQGSEA. V lost 7 bases to trimming and J lost 4 bases, with 13 bases between them. Written as DNA, the CDR3 is TGCAGCGCCGGGGGGCAAGGCACTGAAGCTTTCTTT. This codes for CSAGGQGTEAFF. The whole variable domain, filled in from reference TRBV29-1 and TRBJ1-1, reads SAVISQKPSRDICQRGTSLTIQCQVDSQVTMMFWYRQQPGQSLTLIATANQGSEATYESGFVIDKFPISRPNLTFSTLTVSNMSPEDSSIYLCSAGGQGTEAFFGQGTRLTVV.

V and J are TRBV25-1 and TRBJ2-7; no definite D call. The CDR3 consists of 13 residues. Per the germline V gene, CDR1 is MGHDK and CDR2 is SYGVNS. The germline V and J ends were trimmed by 2 bases and 2 bases, with 7 bases remaining between them. The CDR3 nucleotides are TGTGCCAGCAGTGAACTTGAGACCTACGAGCAGTACTTC. As protein: CASSELETYEQYF.

J is TRBJ1-2 and V is TRBV9, with D possibly being TRBD1 (5 bases). V was cut by 0 bases and J by 7 bases, with 16 bases left in between. CDR1 SGDLS and CDR2 YYNGEE come from the germline V gene. The CDR3 is made up of 15 amino acids. CDR3 region: CASSVEPGGRGGYTF. The CDR3 DNA reads as TGTGCCAGCAGCGTAGAGCCGGGGGGACGGGGTGGCTACACCTTC.

The chain couples TRBV18 to TRBJ2-2; 9 nucleotides match TRBD1. Germline trimming cut 2 bases from V and 0 bases from J; bases unmatched to any gene: 4. Germline V gene data show CDR1 as KGHSH and CDR2 as LQKENI. The CDR3 totals 17 residues. The CDR3 nucleotides read TGTGCCAGCTCACCAGCGGACAGGGGACCGAACACCGGGGAGCTGTTTTTT. Translation: CASSPADRGPNTGELFF.

This clone was seen only a few times. This chain uses TRBV2 with TRBJ1-2; D is ambiguous. Germline loops: CDR1 SNHLY, CDR2 FYNNEI. The CDR3 consists of 15 residues. Deletions cut 6 bases from V and 6 bases from J, with 20 bases between. The CDR3 nucleotides read TGTGCCAGCAGGACGGGATACAGCACCCGGGATGGCTACACCTTC. This encodes CASRTGYSTRDGYTF.

The chain recombines TRBV6-1 with TRBJ1-1, with D possibly TRBD1 on 5 matching bases. V lost 10 bases and J 2 bases, leaving 17 bases between the germline ends. CDR3 length: 14 amino acids. Germline lookup yields CDR1 MNHNS and CDR2 SASEGT. CDR3 sequence (DNA): TGTGCCAATACAGGTCCATCCGGAAACACTGAAGCTTTCTTT. This translates into CANTGPSGNTEAFF.

The chain is built from TRBV6-1 and TRBJ2-4; 8 bases align to TRBD1. Germline loops: CDR1 MNHNS, CDR2 SASEGT. There are 14 residues in the CDR3. Trimming cost V 1 base and J 7 bases; bases outside gene matches: 3. Here the CDR3 DNA reads TGTGCCAGCAGTGAAGGGTACAGGGGGAACATTCAGTACTTC. Encoded protein: CASSEGYRGNIQYF.

The gene calls are TRBV11-2 and TRBJ1-1; 10 bases are a match to TRBD1. The CDR3 spans 17 residues. Trimming removed 5 bases from V and 5 bases from J; junction bases left unmatched: 14. Per the germline V gene, CDR1 is SGHAT and CDR2 is FQNNGV. The CDR3: CASSLRDRGGEWTEAFF. CDR3 coding DNA: TGTGCCAGCAGCCTCCGGGACAGGGGTGGGGAGTGGACTGAAGCTTTCTTT.

Only one count was recorded for this clone. This rearrangement joins TRBV6-1 to TRBJ1-5, with D unresolved. Germline values: CDR1 MNHNS, CDR2 SASEGT. The CDR3 contains 20 residues. Deletions cut 2 bases from V and 0 bases from J, with 23 bases between. The DNA of the CDR3 is TGTGCCAGCAGTGAAATACGATCGGCAGGACGAATTTATAGCAATCAGCCCCAGCATTTT. Residues: CASSEIRSAGRIYSNQPQHF.

This chain links TRBV19 with TRBJ2-7; 7 bases are shared with TRBD2. With 6 bases clipped from V and 0 bases from J, the junction kept 11 bases outside the gene matches. CDR1 is LNHDA, CDR2 SQIVND, per germline (reference sequence). The CDR3 totals 16 residues. The CDR3 reads CASSSAREVISYEQYF. The CDR3, as DNA: TGTGCCAGTAGCTCAGCACGGGAGGTGATCTCCTACGAGCAGTACTTC. Full variable domain (missing parts from reference TRBV19 and TRBJ2-7): DGGITQSPKYLFRKEGQNVTLSCEQNLNHDAMYWYRQDPGQGLRLIYYSQIVNDFQKGDIAEGYSVSREKKESFPLTVTSAQKNPTAFYLCASSSAREVISYEQYFGPGTRLTVT.

The J gene is TRBJ2-4, the V gene TRBV27, with TRBD1 matching over 8 bases. There are 15 residues in the CDR3. With V trimmed by 1 base and J by 8 bases, 7 bases remained unmatched. Germline V lookup: CDR1 MNHEY, CDR2 SMNVEV (reference sequence). CDR3 in amino acids: CASSLYPGQGDIQYF. CDR3 DNA sequence: TGTGCCAGCAGTTTATATCCCGGACAGGGAGACATTCAGTACTTC.

The chain uses TRBV27 and TRBJ1-1; 7 nucleotides align to TRBD1. The trim removed 2 bases at V and 4 bases at J, leaving 10 bases unmatched. The CDR3 is made up of 16 amino acids. Germline lookup yields CDR1 MNHEY and CDR2 SMNVEV (reference sequence). CDR3 sequence reads: CASSLTPTGLGTEAFF. The CDR3 DNA follows: TGTGCCAGCAGTTTAACCCCGACAGGGTTGGGCACTGAAGCTTTCTTT.

The chain is built from TRBV7-9 and TRBJ2-5; D gene ambiguous. There are 14 residues in the CDR3. The V gene's germline CDR1 is SEHNR and CDR2 FQNEAQ (reference sequence). Trimming left V 1 base short and J 1 base short, with 7 bases between. For the CDR3, the DNA is TGTGCCAGCAGCTTAGGTTCTAGCCAAGAGACCCAGTACTTC. Translated, it gives CASSLGSSQETQYF.

V gene TRBV4-3 combines with J gene TRBJ1-2, with 7 bases aligning to TRBD1. The ends lost 0 bases at V and 7 bases at J; junction bases unmatched: 11. CDR3 length: 16 amino acids. Germline loops: CDR1 LGHNA, CDR2 YSLEER. Here the CDR3 DNA reads TGCGCCAGCAGCCAAGATGGACAGGTCCTAGGGGGTGGCTACACCTTC. Protein sequence: CASSQDGQVLGGGYTF.

The gene calls are TRBV30 and TRBJ1-2, with D maybe TRBD1 (6 bases). Germline CDR1 and CDR2: GTSNPN and SVGIG (reference sequence). The CDR3 covers 15 residues. Trimming removed 0 bases from V and 2 bases from J, with 13 bases in between. The CDR3 protein is CAWSVAGAGNYGYTF. The DNA for the CDR3 is TGTGCCTGGAGTGTAGCAGGGGCGGGAAACTATGGCTACACCTTC.

This clone has just a few counts. The V gene is TRBV18, the J gene TRBJ1-2; TRBD1 aligns across 8 bases. With 2 bases clipped from V and 5 bases from J, the junction kept 1 base outside the gene matches. The germline V gene has CDR1 KGHSH and CDR2 LQKENI. CDR3 length: 13 residues. CDR3 in amino acids: CASSPTGGYGYTF. DNA of the CDR3: TGTGCCAGCTCACCAACAGGGGGTTATGGCTACACCTTC.

The rearrangement joins TRBV4-3 to TRBJ2-5, with TRBD1 matching 7 bases. V trimming: 1 base; J trimming: 2 bases; junction bases outside the gene matches: 4. Germline V gene sequence: CDR1 LGHNA, CDR2 YSLEER. This CDR3 has 15 amino acids. The CDR3 loop reads CASSQGDSRQETQYF. Written as DNA, the CDR3 is TGCGCCAGCAGCCAAGGGGACAGTAGACAAGAGACCCAGTACTTC.